This entry features one T cell receptor beta chain sequence. The germline V gene has CDR1 KGHSH and CDR2 LQKENI. The ends were cut back, 2 bases at V and 0 bases at J, with 13 bases in the middle. The CDR3 length is 16 residues. The repertoire was sequenced with immunoSEQ multiplex PCR; TCRdb's copy has only in-frame clones and lacks some. The sample consists of roughly 40,000 clones, about 90% of them appearing once. The entry originates in a study of T cell changes during pregnancy in multiple sclerosis. This material consisted of CD4+ T cells from peripheral blood mononuclear cells, taken before pregnancy. The clonotype was recovered from a female donor with multiple sclerosis, enrolled in a pregnancy study. This chain links TRBV18 with TRBJ1-1; the D gene is possibly TRBD1 (5 bases). CDR3: CASSPVDSSLNTEAFF. The CDR3 DNA is TGTGCCAGCTCACCAGTAGACAGCTCTTTGAACACTGAAGCTTTCTTT.